Included here is one T cell receptor (beta chain) sequence, with context. This specimen comes from a study of blood T cell repertoires in COVID-19. As for the study in general: The study drew acute and convalescent COVID-19 samples from the United States, Italy and Spain.

Germline values: CDR1 MNHEY, CDR2 SVGAGI. This CDR3 comprises 15 residues. V was pared by 6 bases and J by 0 bases, with 15 bases between. Under the authors' procedure: Reference gene primers were amplified, and this amplification served to estimate nucleated cell counts. Using immunoSEQ multiplex PCR, the repertoire was profiled, and TCRdb retains in-frame clones only, with some absent. The V and J calls and clone size are taken from that table; D and trimming were inferred from the DNA. The repertoire holds 150,000 or so clones, with around 87% as singletons. Source material: peripheral blood. The V and J genes are TRBV6-5 and TRBJ2-7, with D perhaps TRBD1 (5 bases). The clonotype was recovered from a woman aged 40 to 50 with acute or convalescent COVID-19. The CDR3, as DNA: TGTGCCAGCAGCCAAGGACAAGGGGTCTCCTACGAGCAGTACTTC. Its translation: CASSQGQGVSYEQYF.